The 32 T cell receptor beta chains presented below share a single source sample, sequenced in a study of blood T cell repertoires in COVID-19. Profiled with immunoSEQ multiplex PCR; TCRdb holds only in-frame clones, not every one. The top ten hold 0.6% to 0.8% of the sample, which has some 180,000 clones, roughly 90% seen once. Sequenced: peripheral blood. These receptor sequences come from a middle-aged man with acute or convalescent COVID-19.

This chain connects TRBV7-8 to TRBJ2-2; 14 bases align to TRBD2. With V trimmed by 5 bases and J by 5 bases, 13 bases remained unmatched. The CDR3 length is 19 residues. Germline V CDR1 and CDR2: SGHVS, FQNEAQ. The CDR3 loop reads CASSPQAGLAGVGTGELFF. The CDR3 DNA is TGTGCCAGCAGCCCCCAGGCGGGACTAGCGGGAGTAGGGACCGGGGAGCTGTTTTTT.

The sample holds one count of this clone. The gene calls are TRBV7-2 and TRBJ2-3, with 8 bases identical to TRBD2. There are 15 residues in the CDR3. V lost 3 bases, J lost 0 bases, and 2 bases stayed unmatched. Germline V gene sequence: CDR1 SGHTA, CDR2 FQGNSA. CDR3 sequence: CASSFSGASTDTQYF. In DNA, the CDR3 is TGTGCCAGCAGCTTTAGCGGGGCTAGCACAGATACGCAGTATTTT.

In DNA form, the CDR3 reads TGTGCCAGCAGCAACGGGGGGGCAACTAATGAAAAACTGTTTTTT. It translates to CASSNGGATNEKLFF. The chain uses TRBV28 and TRBJ1-4; the D gene is possibly TRBD1 (5 bases). The length of the CDR3 is 15 residues. The V end lost 6 bases, the J end lost 0 bases, and 11 bases lay between the germline ends. Germline assignment: CDR1 MDHEN and CDR2 SYDVKM.

The genes are TRBV6-1 and TRBJ1-4; 8 nucleotides agree with TRBD1. CDR1 and CDR2 from the germline V gene are MNHNS and SASEGT. The V gene end was trimmed by 3 bases and the J gene end by 7 bases; junction bases not matched to a gene: 4. The CDR3 totals 14 residues. The CDR3 sequence is CASSDRGLGEKLFF. As DNA, the CDR3 is TGTGCCAGCAGTGACAGGGGGCTTGGTGAAAAACTGTTTTTT.

This chain links TRBV5-6 with TRBJ1-1; the D is unclear. Trimming removed 2 bases from V and 0 bases from J, with 8 bases in between. CDR1 and CDR2 (germline): SGHDT, YYEEEE. This CDR3 region has 14 residues. The CDR3 spells CASSFGAMNTEAFF. The CDR3 nucleotides are TGTGCCAGCAGCTTTGGAGCTATGAACACTGAAGCTTTCTTT.

V is TRBV15 and J is TRBJ1-1, with D possibly TRBD1 on 5 matching bases. V lost 1 base and J lost 4, with 13 bases in between. CDR1 LNHNV and CDR2 YYDKDF come from the germline V gene (reference sequence). The CDR3 is 15 amino acids. The DNA for the CDR3 is TGTGCCACCAGCAGAGGAGGGCGGGGGGGCACTGAAGCTTTCTTT. It is translated as CATSRGGRGGTEAFF.

This chain joins TRBV5-1 and TRBJ2-7, with 10 nucleotides matching TRBD1. The V and J ends lost 4 bases and 6 bases, in that order; junction bases with no gene match: 7. CDR3 length: 14 residues. Germline CDR1 SGHRS, CDR2 YFSETQ. The CDR3: CASSVGTGVGEQYV. DNA of the CDR3: TGCGCCAGCAGCGTCGGGACAGGGGTTGGCGAGCAGTACGTC.

The chain carries TRBV27 and TRBJ2-5; 7 bases are a match to TRBD1. Germline V gene data show CDR1 as MNHEY and CDR2 as SMNVEV (reference sequence). This CDR3 spans 15 amino acids. V was clipped by 3 bases and J by 3 bases; unmatched bases: 7. CDR3 in amino acids: CASSFQYRGKETQYF. The CDR3 nucleotides read TGTGCCAGCAGTTTTCAATACAGGGGTAAAGAGACCCAGTACTTC.

The rearrangement uses TRBV5-1 and TRBJ2-3; D possibly corresponds to TRBD1 (6 bases). Germline V gene data show CDR1 as SGHRS and CDR2 as YFSETQ. V lost 5 bases to trimming and J lost 2 bases, with 12 bases between them. This CDR3 is 14 amino acids long. CDR3 region: CASRAGDLTDTQYF. The CDR3 DNA reads TGCGCCAGCAGGGCAGGGGACCTCACAGATACGCAGTATTTT.

This clone was seen at least ten times. The V and J genes are TRBV25-1 and TRBJ2-1; TRBD2 matches at 8 bases. CDR3 size: 14 residues. Germline V gives CDR1 MGHDK, CDR2 SYGVNS. Trimming cost V 8 bases and J 8 bases; bases outside gene matches: 11. In DNA form, the CDR3 reads TGTGCCAGCCTCGCGGCGGGAGGTTCGTATGAGCAGTTCTTC. Translated, it gives CASLAAGGSYEQFF.

The chain has TRBV5-1 and TRBJ2-2; TRBD2 aligns across 10 bases. Germline CDR1 is SGHRS and CDR2 is YFSETQ. With V trimmed by 0 bases and J by 2 bases, 4 bases remained unmatched. The CDR3 sequence is 17 residues long. CDR3 sequence: CASSLVRLAGNTGELFF. The CDR3 DNA sequence: TGCGCCAGCAGCTTGGTTAGACTAGCGGGTAACACCGGGGAGCTGTTTTTT.

The chain is built from TRBV5-1 and TRBJ2-7; 13 bases align to TRBD2. The CDR3 is made up of 15 amino acids. Per germline, CDR1 SGHRS and CDR2 YFSETQ. V was clipped by 2 bases and J by 6 bases; unmatched bases: 5. CDR3 protein: CASSFRTSGSFEQYF. The CDR3 DNA is TGCGCCAGCAGCTTCCGGACTAGCGGGAGCTTCGAGCAGTACTTC.

This clone came up once. This chain joins TRBV7-2 and TRBJ1-1, with 7 positions matching TRBD1. V was pared by 0 bases and J by 2 bases, with 3 bases of the junction left unmatched. Germline V gene data show CDR1 as SGHTA and CDR2 as FQGNSA. The CDR3 extends over 15 amino acids. The CDR3 DNA is TGTGCCAGCAGCTTAGCGGGGACAGCTAACACTGAAGCTTTCTTT. Translation: CASSLAGTANTEAFF.

The gene calls are TRBV27 and TRBJ2-2, with TRBD1 matching 9 bases. Germline V gene lookup returns CDR1 MNHEY and CDR2 SMNVEV (reference sequence). V lost 4 bases, J lost 2 bases, and 5 bases stayed unmatched. The CDR3 length is 16 residues. The CDR3 region is CASSSRTGANTGELFF. The CDR3 DNA reads TGTGCCAGCAGTTCCCGGACAGGGGCTAACACCGGGGAGCTGTTTTTT.

This clone was detected once. The V and J genes are TRBV7-6 and TRBJ2-3, with 8 nucleotides matching TRBD1. CDR1 and CDR2 from the germline V gene are SGHVS and FNYEAQ. CDR3 length: 19 residues. Unmatched junction bases numbered 17, after V lost 5 bases and J lost 1 base. This chain's CDR3 is CASSPKTGVRTAGTDTQYF. The CDR3 nucleotides read TGTGCCAGCAGCCCGAAGACAGGGGTTCGTACGGCTGGCACAGATACGCAGTATTTT.

This chain connects TRBV3-1 (or the pseudogene TRBV3-2) to TRBJ2-3, with TRBD2 identical over 9 bases. The V gene end was trimmed by 4 bases and the J gene end by 5 bases; junction bases not matched to a gene: 7. The CDR3 length is 15 residues. Germline assignment: CDR1 LGHDT and CDR2 YNNKEL (reference sequence). DNA for the CDR3: TGTGCCAGCAGCCCCCGGACTAGCGTTATAGATACGCAGTATTTT. This sequence encodes CASSPRTSVIDTQYF.

This chain links TRBV27 with TRBJ2-3; 13 bases fit TRBD2. Germline CDR1 and CDR2: MNHEY and SMNVEV (reference sequence). The CDR3 runs to 19 residues. The trim removed 3 bases at V and 4 bases at J, leaving 13 bases unmatched. CDR3 nucleotides: TGTGCCAGCAGTTTCGGTAGACCCGGGACTAGCGGGATTTCAGATACGCAGTATTTT. It translates to CASSFGRPGTSGISDTQYF.

This chain uses TRBV28 with TRBJ2-3; TRBD1 matches at 9 bases. The length of the CDR3 is 15 residues. Germline CDR1 reads MDHEN; CDR2 reads SYDVKM. V lost 6 bases to trimming and J lost 1 base; unmatched junction nucleotides: 5. The CDR3 DNA is TGTGCCAGCAGGGGACAGGGAAGACGCACAGATACGCAGTATTTT. As protein: CASRGQGRRTDTQYF.

V usage is TRBV4-3 and J usage is TRBJ1-3; 10 bases fit TRBD1. The germline V gene has CDR1 LGHNA and CDR2 YSLEER. The CDR3 has 15 amino acids. V dropped 4 bases and J dropped 3; count of bases not matched to a gene: 3. CDR3 DNA: TGCGCCAGCAGCCCGACAGGGGGCTTTGGAAACACCATATATTTT. It specifies CASSPTGGFGNTIYF.

CDR3 DNA sequence: TGTGCCAGCAGCGCCGGGGACAGGGTTGGCACTGAAGCTTTCTTT. This translates into CASSAGDRVGTEAFF. The chain is built from TRBV9 and TRBJ1-1; TRBD1 matches 9 bases. The CDR3 covers 15 residues. Germline V lookup: CDR1 SGDLS, CDR2 YYNGEE. V dropped 3 bases and J dropped 4; count of bases not matched to a gene: 7. The whole variable domain, remainder taken from reference TRBV9 and TRBJ1-1, is DSGVTQTPKHLITATGQRVTLRCSPRSGDLSVYWYQQSLDQGLQFLIQYYNGEERAKGNILERFSAQQFPDLHSELNLSSLELGDSALYFCASSAGDRVGTEAFFGQGTRLTVV.

V and J are TRBV3-1 (or the pseudogene TRBV3-2) and TRBJ1-3, with D possibly TRBD1 on 5 matching bases. The V end was cut by 4 bases, the J end by 2 bases, with 18 bases between. CDR3 length: 17 amino acids. The germline gives CDR1 LGHDT, CDR2 YNNKEL (reference sequence). CDR3 region: CASSRGGIGVTGNTIYF. The CDR3 DNA reads TGTGCCAGCAGCCGGGGCGGGATTGGGGTGACTGGAAACACCATATATTTT.

As regards this clone: Different DNA sequences within this sample yield the same CDR3. CDR3 sequence reads: CASSTRGAGANVLTF. The CDR3 DNA reads as TGTGCCAGCAGCACCAGGGGTGCGGGGGCCAACGTCCTGACTTTC. The chain is built from TRBV9 and TRBJ2-6; perhaps TRBD1 as D (6 bases). The germline V gene encodes CDR1 SGDLS and CDR2 YYNGEE. The CDR3 is 15 residues long. Trimming removed 4 bases at V and 4 bases at J, with 12 bases between.

The chain joins TRBV4-2 to TRBJ2-5; 8 bases agree with TRBD2. V was clipped by 3 bases and J by 1 base; unmatched bases: 4. CDR1 LGHNA and CDR2 YNFKEQ come from the germline V gene. This CDR3 spans 15 amino acids. This CDR3 reads CASSQGTSGQETQYF. The CDR3 DNA reads TGTGCCAGCAGCCAGGGTACTAGCGGCCAAGAGACCCAGTACTTC.

The sample holds a few counts of this clone. The rearrangement links TRBV7-6 to TRBJ1-6, with D unclear. The germline V gene has CDR1 SGHVS and CDR2 FNYEAQ. CDR3 length: 15 residues. The V gene lost 1 base and the J gene lost 6 bases, with 10 bases spanning the gap. The CDR3 DNA reads TGTGCCAGCAGCTTAGTGGTTGGGAGTAATTCACCCCTCCACTTT. Its translation is CASSLVVGSNSPLHF.

A single count supports this clone. This chain's CDR3 is CSVAGLETQYF. CDR3 coding DNA: TGCAGTGTCGCAGGGCTAGAGACCCAGTACTTC. The chain has TRBV20-1 and TRBJ2-5; maybe TRBD1 (5 bases). This CDR3 contains 11 residues. Germline CDR1 is DFQATT and CDR2 is SNEGSKA (reference sequence). V was clipped by 7 bases and J by 4 bases, with 10 bases between them.

This chain links TRBV7-2 with TRBJ2-5; TRBD1 aligns across 11 bases. After removal of 4 bases from V and 5 bases from J, the junction contained 9 bases not matched to a gene. Germline V gene data show CDR1 as SGHTA and CDR2 as FQGNSA. The CDR3 has 16 amino acids. The CDR3 protein is CASSWSGTGGAETQYF. CDR3 coding DNA: TGTGCCAGCAGCTGGTCCGGGACAGGGGGAGCCGAGACCCAGTACTTC.

V is TRBV6-5 and J is TRBJ1-1; D may be TRBD1 (5 bases). This CDR3 is built from 14 residues. Deletions cut 2 bases from V and 7 bases from J, with 14 bases between. Germline V lookup: CDR1 MNHEY, CDR2 SVGAGI. The CDR3 DNA follows: TGTGCCAGCAGTTACAGGGGCAGAAACGGTGAAGCTTTCTTT. Protein: CASSYRGRNGEAFF.

The J gene is TRBJ2-2, the V gene TRBV7-2, with a possible D match to TRBD1 (8 bases). The V end was cut by 5 bases, the J end by 1 base, with 14 bases between. Germline-derived CDR1 and CDR2 are SGHTA and FQGNSA. This CDR3 contains 16 residues. Here the CDR3 DNA reads TGTGCCAGCAGCGGACAGGGAGGGCGGAACACCGGGGAGCTGTTTTTT. Protein: CASSGQGGRNTGELFF. The full variable domain, rest sourced from reference TRBV7-2 and TRBJ2-2, is GAGVSQSPSNKVTEKGKDVELRCDPISGHTALYWYRQSLGQGLEFLIYFQGNSAPDKSGLPSDRFSAERTGGSVSTLTIQRTQQEDSAVYLCASSGQGGRNTGELFFGEGSRLTVL.

The chain couples TRBV15 to TRBJ2-7; no definite D call. V was cut by 0 bases and J by 2 bases, with 11 bases left in between. CDR3 length: 15 residues. Germline CDR1 and CDR2: LNHNV and YYDKDF (reference sequence). The CDR3 nucleotides are TGTGCCACCAGCAGAGATCTGACACTCACCTACGAGCAGTACTTC. Its protein product is CATSRDLTLTYEQYF.

The rearrangement joins TRBV6-6 to TRBJ2-7; a possible D gene is TRBD1 (5 bases). Between the trimmed V and J ends, which lost 0 bases and 7 bases, there was a span of 13 bases. CDR1 and CDR2 from the germline V gene are MNHNY and SVGAGI (reference sequence). CDR3 length equals 14 residues. CDR3 sequence reads: CASSYSTQGWEQYV. Written as DNA, the CDR3 is TGTGCCAGCAGTTACTCGACTCAGGGTTGGGAGCAGTACGTC.

The chain couples TRBV28 to TRBJ1-6, with D uncertain. V lost 11 bases and J 1 base, leaving 9 bases between the germline ends. CDR1 and CDR2 (germline): MDHEN, SYDVKM. The CDR3 loop spans 13 amino acids. CDR3 sequence reads: CAATGSYNSPLHF. The DNA for the CDR3 is TGTGCCGCAACGGGTTCCTATAATTCACCCCTCCACTTT.

The chain carries TRBV6-5 and TRBJ2-7; the D gene is possibly TRBD1 (6 bases). This CDR3 has 15 amino acids. Germline V gives CDR1 MNHEY, CDR2 SVGAGI. V lost 6 bases and J lost 4, with 19 bases in between. The CDR3 nucleotides are TGTGCCAGCAGGTCTATCCCAGGGGAAGCTTACGAGCAGTACTTC. It yields the protein CASRSIPGEAYEQYF.